This T cell receptor beta chain was retrieved from a study of control samples from healthy donors and cancer patients (TCRdb year 2020). V sheds 1 base and J sheds 4 bases, leaving 13 bases between their ends. CDR1 and CDR2 (MNHEY, SMNVEV) derive from the germline V gene (reference sequence). Counted from cysteine to phenylalanine, this CDR3 has 15 amino acids. Only CDR3 DNA is held: 45 bases, read in frame from base 1. Comments on this clone: It has no known antigen specificity. Per-base quality was not reported, and no clone a single base away is much larger than it.

The library was made by the immunoSEQ multiplex PCR assay. TCRdb re-hosts the immuneACCESS table, in-frame sequences only. Its copies lack some clones; in the studies checked, an unresolved V gene accounts for under half of them, and the cause for the rest is not known. Counted in this sample were 110,000 or so clones; roughly 85% of them appeared once. Under 15% of the sample goes to the ten largest clones. The source is a woman in her forties or fifties in good health. The V and J genes are TRBV27 and TRBJ1-1, with an unclear D gene assignment. The specimen was blood. CDR3 region: CASSLWKVVGTEAFF. At the DNA level, the sequence is TGTGCCAGCAGTTTATGGAAGGTAGTGGGCACTGAAGCTTTCTTT.